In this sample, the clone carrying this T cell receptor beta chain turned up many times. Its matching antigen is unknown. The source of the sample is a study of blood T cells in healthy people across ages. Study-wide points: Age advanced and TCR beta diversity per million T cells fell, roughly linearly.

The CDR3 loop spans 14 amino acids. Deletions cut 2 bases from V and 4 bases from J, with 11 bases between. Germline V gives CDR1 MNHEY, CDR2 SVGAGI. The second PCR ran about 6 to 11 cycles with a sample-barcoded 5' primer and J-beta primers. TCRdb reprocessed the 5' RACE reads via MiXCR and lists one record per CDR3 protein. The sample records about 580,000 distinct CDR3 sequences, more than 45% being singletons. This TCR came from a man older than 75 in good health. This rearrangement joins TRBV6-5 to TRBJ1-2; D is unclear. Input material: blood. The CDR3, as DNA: TGTGCCAGCAGTTACACCGGGATCCGCTATGGCTACACCTTC. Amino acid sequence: CASSYTGIRYGYTF.